A selection of T cell receptor beta chains follows, all from one sample in a study of shared clonotypes between healthy human individuals. The protocol was immunoSEQ multiplex PCR, while the TCRdb copy is restricted to in-frame clones and leaves out a portion. This table has about 2.4 million clones, roughly 93% appearing once. Specimen: naive CD4+ T cells from PBMCs. These receptors came from a man younger than 35 in good health. Some clones in this sample may be carry-over from other donors' samples. The CDR3 runs from the conserved cysteine through the conserved F or W. A D gene is named only where the DNA matches it firmly. The size entry is marked missing in some rows and otherwise reads once, few, many or a size class.

j_gene: TRBJ2-3
d_gene: .
abundance: .
v_gene: TRBV7-9
CDR3aa: CASSPPQWKRTDTQYF
CDR3nt: TGTGCCAGCAGCCCCCCTCAATGGAAGCGAACAGATACGCAGTATTTT

j_gene: TRBJ2-7
d_gene: .
abundance: .
v_gene: TRBV5-1
CDR3aa: CASSLVEGPTYEQYF
CDR3nt: TGCGCCAGCAGCTTGGTGGAAGGGCCCACCTACGAGCAGTACTTC

j_gene: TRBJ2-7
d_gene: TRBD2
abundance: .
v_gene: TRBV27
CDR3aa: CASSNRGSGTSGSRGTYEQYF
CDR3nt: TGTGCCAGCAGCAACAGGGGGTCCGGGACTAGCGGGAGCCGGGGGACCTACGAGCAGTACTTC

j_gene: TRBJ2-7
d_gene: .
abundance: .
v_gene: TRBV7-2
CDR3aa: CASSFYGNEQYF
CDR3nt: TGTGCCAGCAGCTTTTATGGAAACGAGCAGTACTTC

j_gene: TRBJ1-1
d_gene: .
abundance: .
v_gene: TRBV7-3
CDR3aa: CASSLAAENTEAFF
CDR3nt: TGTGCCAGCAGCTTAGCTGCAGAGAACACTGAAGCTTTCTTT

j_gene: TRBJ2-1
d_gene: .
abundance: .
v_gene: TRBV6-5
CDR3aa: CASAGRANEQFF
CDR3nt: TGTGCCAGCGCAGGAAGGGCCAATGAGCAGTTCTTC

j_gene: TRBJ1-3
d_gene: .
abundance: .
v_gene: TRBV19
CDR3aa: CASSMQLYPGNTIYF
CDR3nt: TGTGCCAGTAGTATGCAACTTTACCCGGGAAACACCATATATTTT

j_gene: TRBJ2-3
d_gene: .
abundance: .
v_gene: TRBV5-8
CDR3aa: CASNSRDVTDTQYF
CDR3nt: TGTGCCAGCAATTCGAGGGACGTCACAGATACGCAGTATTTT

j_gene: TRBJ2-5
d_gene: .
abundance: .
v_gene: TRBV7-2
CDR3aa: CASTFRPVRQETQYF
CDR3nt: TGTGCCAGCACCTTTAGGCCAGTCCGTCAAGAGACCCAGTACTTC

j_gene: TRBJ2-3
d_gene: .
abundance: .
v_gene: TRBV20-1
CDR3aa: CSARVSGSQYF
CDR3nt: TGCAGTGCTAGAGTTTCAGGGTCGCAGTATTTT

j_gene: TRBJ2-1
d_gene: .
abundance: .
v_gene: TRBV11-3
CDR3aa: CASSRTSSYNEQFF
CDR3nt: TGTGCCAGCAGCAGAACGAGCTCCTACAATGAGCAGTTCTTC

j_gene: TRBJ1-1
d_gene: TRBD1
abundance: once
v_gene: TRBV7-3
CDR3aa: CASSPAGGLNTEAFF
CDR3nt: TGTGCCAGCAGCCCCGCAGGGGGATTGAACACTGAAGCTTTCTTT

j_gene: TRBJ1-1
d_gene: .
abundance: .
v_gene: TRBV18
CDR3aa: CASSPSVRQSNTEAFF
CDR3nt: TGTGCCAGCTCACCAAGCGTGCGACAGTCGAACACTGAAGCTTTCTTT

j_gene: TRBJ2-2
d_gene: .
abundance: .
v_gene: TRBV5-1
CDR3aa: CASSLAPTGTGNTGELFF
CDR3nt: TGCGCCAGCAGCTTGGCTCCGACCGGGACGGGGAACACCGGGGAGCTGTTTTTT

j_gene: TRBJ2-7
d_gene: .
abundance: .
v_gene: TRBV5-1
CDR3aa: CASSLDPAYEQYF
CDR3nt: TGCGCCAGCAGCTTGGATCCAGCCTACGAGCAGTACTTC

j_gene: TRBJ2-7
d_gene: .
abundance: .
v_gene: TRBV14
CDR3aa: CASSEYLSGSYEQYF
CDR3nt: TGTGCCAGCAGCGAGTATCTGTCAGGCTCCTACGAGCAGTACTTC

j_gene: TRBJ2-1
d_gene: TRBD2
abundance: .
v_gene: TRBV14
CDR3aa: CASSQGSGRGNEQFF
CDR3nt: TGTGCCAGCAGCCAAGGTAGCGGGAGGGGAAATGAGCAGTTCTTC

j_gene: TRBJ1-4
d_gene: .
abundance: .
v_gene: TRBV7-2
CDR3aa: CASSLGGANEKLFF
CDR3nt: TGTGCCAGCAGCTTAGGTGGGGCTAATGAAAAACTGTTTTTT

j_gene: TRBJ2-7
d_gene: .
abundance: .
v_gene: TRBV5-1
CDR3aa: CASRPRATDEQYF
CDR3nt: TGCGCCAGCCGACCAAGGGCTACCGACGAGCAGTACTTC

j_gene: TRBJ2-5
d_gene: TRBD2
abundance: once
v_gene: TRBV6-6
CDR3aa: CASRFGTSGGQETQYF
CDR3nt: TGTGCCAGCAGATTCGGGACTAGCGGGGGTCAAGAGACCCAGTACTTC

j_gene: TRBJ2-1
d_gene: .
abundance: once
v_gene: TRBV10-3
CDR3aa: CAISDPGQGRNEQFF
CDR3nt: TGTGCCATCAGTGACCCCGGGCAGGGAAGGAATGAGCAGTTCTTC

j_gene: TRBJ2-7
d_gene: TRBD1
abundance: .
v_gene: TRBV7-2
CDR3aa: CASSRTGTGVYEQYF
CDR3nt: TGTGCCAGCAGCAGAACCGGGACAGGGGTCTACGAGCAGTACTTC

j_gene: TRBJ2-3
d_gene: .
abundance: once
v_gene: TRBV5-4
CDR3aa: CASSFEGGRMNQYF
CDR3nt: TGTGCCAGCAGCTTCGAAGGGGGGCGAATGAATCAGTATTTT

j_gene: TRBJ2-1
d_gene: .
abundance: .
v_gene: TRBV18
CDR3aa: CASSPTVSYNEQFF
CDR3nt: TGTGCCAGCTCACCGACGGTCTCCTACAATGAGCAGTTCTTC

j_gene: TRBJ1-2
d_gene: TRBD1
abundance: .
v_gene: TRBV6-1
CDR3aa: CASLRVQGDLVYTF
CDR3nt: TGTGCCAGCTTACGGGTCCAGGGGGATTTGGTCTACACCTTC

j_gene: TRBJ2-7
d_gene: .
abundance: .
v_gene: TRBV11-2
CDR3aa: CASSLHRAYEQYF
CDR3nt: TGTGCCAGCAGCTTACACAGGGCCTACGAGCAGTACTTC

j_gene: TRBJ2-2
d_gene: TRBD2
abundance: .
v_gene: TRBV7-3
CDR3aa: CASSPRLAGPGELFF
CDR3nt: TGTGCCAGCAGTCCACGACTAGCGGGCCCCGGGGAGCTGTTTTTT

j_gene: TRBJ2-5
d_gene: .
abundance: .
v_gene: TRBV7-3
CDR3aa: CASSLTGSFQETQYF
CDR3nt: TGTGCCAGCAGCTTAACGGGGAGCTTTCAAGAGACCCAGTACTTC

j_gene: TRBJ2-7
d_gene: .
abundance: .
v_gene: TRBV6-5
CDR3aa: CASRGRGGNYEQYF
CDR3nt: TGTGCCAGCAGGGGGAGGGGGGGTAACTACGAGCAGTACTTC

j_gene: TRBJ2-2
d_gene: TRBD2
abundance: .
v_gene: TRBV7-3
CDR3aa: CASSLVAGGNTGELFF
CDR3nt: TGTGCCAGCAGCTTAGTAGCGGGAGGTAACACCGGGGAGCTGTTTTTT

j_gene: TRBJ1-2
d_gene: .
abundance: .
v_gene: TRBV28
CDR3aa: CASSLILQGMNYGYTF
CDR3nt: TGTGCCAGCAGTTTAATCTTGCAGGGCATGAACTATGGCTACACCTTC

j_gene: TRBJ2-7
d_gene: .
abundance: .
v_gene: TRBV6-6
CDR3aa: CASSYGPYEQYF
CDR3nt: TGTGCCAGCAGTTACGGCCCCTACGAGCAGTACTTC

j_gene: TRBJ2-2
d_gene: TRBD1
abundance: once
v_gene: TRBV27
CDR3aa: CASSLWTGAGELFF
CDR3nt: TGTGCCAGCAGTTTATGGACAGGGGCCGGGGAGCTGTTTTTT

j_gene: TRBJ1-2
d_gene: .
abundance: once
v_gene: TRBV7-8
CDR3aa: CASSSGTGGYTF
CDR3nt: TGTGCCAGCAGCTCCGGGACGGGTGGCTACACCTTC

j_gene: TRBJ2-7
d_gene: .
abundance: .
v_gene: TRBV28
CDR3aa: CASSAPPGAGMNYEQYF
CDR3nt: TGTGCCAGCAGCGCTCCCCCCGGGGCCGGGATGAACTACGAGCAGTACTTC

j_gene: TRBJ2-3
d_gene: .
abundance: .
v_gene: TRBV4-1
CDR3aa: CASSLTGLSTDTQYF
CDR3nt: TGCGCCAGCAGCCTGACAGGACTCAGCACAGATACGCAGTATTTT

j_gene: TRBJ2-2
d_gene: .
abundance: .
v_gene: TRBV7-3
CDR3aa: CASSYLGTGELFF
CDR3nt: TGTGCCAGCAGCTACCTGGGCACCGGGGAGCTGTTTTTT

j_gene: TRBJ1-5
d_gene: .
abundance: .
v_gene: TRBV18
CDR3aa: CASSQGVHSNQPQHF
CDR3nt: TGTGCCAGCTCACAAGGGGTGCATAGCAATCAGCCCCAGCATTTT

j_gene: TRBJ2-3
d_gene: TRBD2
abundance: .
v_gene: TRBV18
CDR3aa: CASSPQLAGWTDTQYF
CDR3nt: TGTGCCAGCTCACCGCAACTAGCGGGGTGGACAGATACGCAGTATTTT